Below are 5 T cell receptor beta chains sequenced from a single sample in a study of T cell responses to AZD1222 COVID-19 vaccine. Using immunoSEQ multiplex PCR, the repertoire was profiled, and TCRdb retains in-frame clones only, with some absent. The sample lists 130,000 to 150,000 clones, about 91% occurring once. Sample: peripheral blood, taken on day 0 of AZD1222 vaccination. These receptors were collected from an adult in good health.

The chain uses TRBV9 and TRBJ2-6; 7 bases align to TRBD2. Trimming at V came to 1 base and at J to 2 bases, leaving 0 bases not matched to a gene. Per germline, CDR1 SGDLS and CDR2 YYNGEE. The CDR3 covers 15 residues. In nucleotides, the CDR3 is TGTGCCAGCAGCGTAAGCGGGACTGGGGCCAACGTCCTGACTTTC. Its translation is CASSVSGTGANVLTF.

This clone was seen only once. The chain links TRBV28 to TRBJ1-3, with D perhaps TRBD1 (6 bases). V was cut by 7 bases and J by 0 bases, with 13 bases left in between. CDR1 and CDR2 from the germline V gene are MDHEN and SYDVKM. The CDR3 totals 15 residues. CDR3 residues: CASNQGPYSGNTIYF. DNA of the CDR3: TGTGCCAGCAACCAGGGGCCATACTCTGGAAACACCATATATTTT.

The chain links TRBV12-3 or TRBV12-4 to TRBJ1-2, with D possibly TRBD1 on 5 matching bases. V shed 9 bases and J shed 0 bases, with 11 bases lying between them. The CDR3 has 13 amino acids. CDR3 amino acids: CARMTDSNYGYTF. CDR3 sequence (DNA): TGTGCCAGGATGACAGATTCTAACTATGGCTACACCTTC.

The J gene is TRBJ2-7, the V gene TRBV6-6; D is unresolved. The germline gives CDR1 MNHNY, CDR2 SVGAGI (reference sequence). Trimming shortened V by 5 bases and J by 7 bases, and 18 bases separated the two germline ends. The CDR3 loop spans 14 amino acids. CDR3 nucleotides: TGTGCCAGCAGTACCACATTGGCCGGTGGGGAGCAGTACTTC. Residues: CASSTTLAGGEQYF.

This clone has ten or more counts. V is TRBV5-4 and J is TRBJ2-3, with 9 bases identical to TRBD1. V lost 0 bases to trimming and J lost 4 bases; unmatched junction nucleotides: 9. The CDR3 loop spans 17 amino acids. Germline V gene lookup returns CDR1 SGHNT and CDR2 YYREEE (reference sequence). CDR3 nucleotides: TGTGCCAGCAGCTTGGGGGACAGGGTTACTCGGGCAGATACGCAGTATTTT. It specifies CASSLGDRVTRADTQYF.